This T cell receptor beta chain was profiled in a study of vaccination effects on CD4 cells after COVID-19. With respect to this clone: Its antigen is still unknown.

Viral peptide pool expansion of antigen-specific CD4+ T cells preceded sequencing in the ViraFEST assay. Following culture for roughly 10 days, CD4+ T cells were isolated. Participants received two doses of either the BNT162b2 or mRNA-1273 vaccine. Germline-derived CDR1 and CDR2 are SGHVS and FQNEAQ. The CDR3 runs to 15 residues. V was clipped by 5 bases and J by 1 base, with 9 bases between them. Profiled with immunoSEQ multiplex PCR; TCRdb holds only in-frame clones, not every one. Of some 30,000 clones in the sample, approximately 68% were seen once. This chain joins TRBV7-8 and TRBJ1-6; weak D call: TRBD1 (5 bases). This receptor was identified in a human donor who received a COVID-19 vaccine. The sequencing used CD4+ T cells from PBMCs cultured with SARS-CoV-2 spike peptides, collected after COVID-19 vaccination. CDR3 coding DNA: TGTGCCAGCAGCGAGGGGCGATCCTATAATTCACCCCTCCACTTT. This translates into CASSEGRSYNSPLHF.